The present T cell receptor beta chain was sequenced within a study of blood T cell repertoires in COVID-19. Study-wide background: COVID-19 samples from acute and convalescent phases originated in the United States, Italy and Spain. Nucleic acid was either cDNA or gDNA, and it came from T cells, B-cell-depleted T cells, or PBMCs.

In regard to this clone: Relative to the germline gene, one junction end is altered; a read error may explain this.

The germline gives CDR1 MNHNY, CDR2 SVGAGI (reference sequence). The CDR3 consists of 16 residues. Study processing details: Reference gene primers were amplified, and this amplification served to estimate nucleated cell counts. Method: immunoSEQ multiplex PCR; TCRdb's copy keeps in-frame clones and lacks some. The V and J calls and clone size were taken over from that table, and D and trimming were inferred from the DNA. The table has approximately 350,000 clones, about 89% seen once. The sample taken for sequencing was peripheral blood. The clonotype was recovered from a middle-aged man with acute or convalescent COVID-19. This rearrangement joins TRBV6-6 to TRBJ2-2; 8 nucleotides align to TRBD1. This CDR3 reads CANSYSGGARTGELFF. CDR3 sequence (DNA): TGTGCCAACAGTTACTCAGGGGGCGCGAGGACCGGGGAGCTGTTTTTT.